The present TCR beta chain was sequenced within a study of CD8+ T cells in alopecia areata. Turning to the study itself: Treated patients took oral tofacitinib at 5 to 10 mg twice daily. Scoring of severity for treated patients was based on percentage of affected scalp area.

Study-level results: Researchers reported that TCR sharing among patients proved less clear than in mice, possibly HLA-linked. It was observed that many expanded lesional clones persisted in scalp and blood during tofacitinib.

cDNA prepared by RNA extraction and subsequent reverse transcription served as the template for sequencing. Generated by immunoSEQ multiplex PCR, the TCRdb table keeps only in-frame clones and is missing some. The sample shows some 150,000 clones, about 85% of them seen only once. As concerns this clone: Its antigen remains unidentified.

The treatment: oral pan-JAK inhibitor, 5-10 mg twice daily. The germline CDR1 and CDR2 sequences are SNHLY and FYNNEI. The CDR3 has 15 residues. V gave up 1 base and J gave up 5 bases, with 13 bases separating them. This chain joins TRBV2 and TRBJ2-3; D gene ambiguous. This TCR was sampled from a human donor with alopecia areata. The sequences come from CD8+ T cells sorted from blood, collected at week 4, from a patient treated with tofacitinib. The CDR3 is CASSEGPRGRDTQYF. For the CDR3, the DNA is TGTGCCAGCAGTGAAGGGCCCCGCGGACGAGATACGCAGTATTTT.